This T cell receptor (beta chain) originates from a study of Ad26.COV2.S vaccination and SARS-CoV-2 variants. Study conclusions and caveats: Ad26.COV2.S recipients had broader spike-specific TCRs (P = 0.0014). Measurements of TCR breadth and depth may have given underestimates of the total T cell responses.

The treatment here: approximately 18 received Ad26.COV2.S at low or high dose, single or two shots; several received placebo; per-sample allocation not given. The study sampled participants on day 63 after the first vaccine or placebo injection. Within Boston, the person who donated was an adult of 18-55 years. The administered vaccine (an Ad26 vector) expressed Wuhan-strain SARS-CoV-2 spike. With respect to this clone: Its specificity is not known.

The CDR3 loop spans 14 amino acids. Trimming stripped 5 bases from V and 2 bases from J, with 13 bases between. CDR1 is SGHRS, CDR2 YFSETQ, per germline. Data came from immunoSEQ multiplex PCR; TCRdb stores just in-frame clones and leaves some out. This table has around 250,000 clones, roughly 85% appearing once. Sequenced material: peripheral blood, taken in a trial of Ad26.COV2.S vaccine versus placebo. The TCR comes from a person aged 18-65 years who received the Ad26.COV2.S COVID-19 vaccine or a placebo. The rearrangement joins TRBV5-1 to TRBJ2-5, with D maybe TRBD2 (6 bases). The CDR3 nucleotides read TGCGCCAGCAGTTCCCGGGACTGGCAAGAGACCCAGTACTTC. It specifies CASSSRDWQETQYF.